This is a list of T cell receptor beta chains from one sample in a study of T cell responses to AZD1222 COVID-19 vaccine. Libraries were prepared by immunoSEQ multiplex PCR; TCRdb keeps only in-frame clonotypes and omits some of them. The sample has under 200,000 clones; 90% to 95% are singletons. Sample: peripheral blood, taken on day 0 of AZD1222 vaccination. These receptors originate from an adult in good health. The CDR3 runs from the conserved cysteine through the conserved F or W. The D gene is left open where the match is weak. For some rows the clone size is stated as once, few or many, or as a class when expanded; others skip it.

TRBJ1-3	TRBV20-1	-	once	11	TGCAGTGCTAAGATGGAAGCCACCATATATTTT	CSAKMEATIYF
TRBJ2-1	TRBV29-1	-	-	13	TGCAGCGTTGAGAATGGGGGGGCGCCTGAGCAGTTCTTC	CSVENGGAPEQFF
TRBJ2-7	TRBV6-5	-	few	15	TGTGCCAGCAATCAGCGCCCCACGAGGCTCTACGAGCAGTACTTC	CASNQRPTRLYEQYF
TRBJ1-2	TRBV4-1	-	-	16	TGCGCCAGCAGCCAACCCCTTAAGGGGGGCAGGTTCGGCTACACCTTC	CASSQPLKGGRFGYTF
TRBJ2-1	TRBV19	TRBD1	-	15	TGTGCCAGTAGTATCGGGACAGGGGGCTACAATGAGCAGTTCTTC	CASSIGTGGYNEQFF
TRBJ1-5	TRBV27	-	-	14	TGTGCCAGCAGTTTCAGACAGACTTATCAGCCCCAGCATTTT	CASSFRQTYQPQHF
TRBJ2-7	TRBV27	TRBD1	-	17	TGTGCCAGCAGTTTATCCCCCGGACAGGGGGGTTCCTACGAGCAGTACTTC	CASSLSPGQGGSYEQYF
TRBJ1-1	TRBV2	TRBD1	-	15	TGCGGAGGAAGCTGGAGGGGGCAGGGGAACACTGAAGCTTTCTTT	CGGSWRGQGNTEAFF
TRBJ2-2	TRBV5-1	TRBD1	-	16	TGCGCCAGCAGCTGGGGACAGTCATCTAACACCGGGGAGCTGTTTTTT	CASSWGQSSNTGELFF
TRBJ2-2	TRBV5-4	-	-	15	TGTGCCAGCAGCTTGGACCGGACAGCCACCGGGGAGCTGTTTTTT	CASSLDRTATGELFF
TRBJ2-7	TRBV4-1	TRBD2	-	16	TGCGCCAGCAGCCAAGAAACTAGCGGCCTAACCTACGAGCAGTACTTC	CASSQETSGLTYEQYF
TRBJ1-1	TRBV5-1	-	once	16	TGCGCCAGCAGCTTGACCCCACAGGGAGGGAACACTGAAGCTTTCTTT	CASSLTPQGGNTEAFF
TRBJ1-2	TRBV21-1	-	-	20	TGTGCCAGCAGCAAAAGGGCCTTTTACCCTCCGGGGAACAGGGGCTATGGCTACACCTTC	CASSKRAFYPPGNRGYGYTF
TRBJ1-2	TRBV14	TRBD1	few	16	TGTGCCAGCAGCCAAGTGTGGACGGGGACAGGGAACGAATACACCTTC	CASSQVWTGTGNEYTF
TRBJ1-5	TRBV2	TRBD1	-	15	TGTGCCAGCAGTATGGGACAGGCCCCTCTCCAGCCCCAGCATTTT	CASSMGQAPLQPQHF
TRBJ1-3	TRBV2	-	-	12	TGTGCCAGCAGTGACCAGGGAAACACCATATATTTT	CASSDQGNTIYF
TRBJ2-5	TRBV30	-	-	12	TGTGCCTCCCACAGGGACCAAGAGACCCAGTACTTC	CASHRDQETQYF
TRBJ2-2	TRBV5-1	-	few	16	TGCGCCAGCAGCTTTGACAGGAGACCGAACACCGGGGAGCTGTTTTTT	CASSFDRRPNTGELFF